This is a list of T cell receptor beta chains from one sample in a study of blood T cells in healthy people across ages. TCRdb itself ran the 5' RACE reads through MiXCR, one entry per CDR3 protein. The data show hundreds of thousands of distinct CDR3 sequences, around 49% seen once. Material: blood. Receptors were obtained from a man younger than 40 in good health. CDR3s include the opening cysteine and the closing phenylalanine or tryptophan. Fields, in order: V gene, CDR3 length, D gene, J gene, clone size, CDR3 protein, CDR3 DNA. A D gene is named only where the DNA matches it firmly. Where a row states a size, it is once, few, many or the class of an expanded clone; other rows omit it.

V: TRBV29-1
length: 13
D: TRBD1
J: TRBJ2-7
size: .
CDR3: CSVETGTAYEQYF
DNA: TGCAGCGTTGAAACCGGGACAGCCTACGAGCAGTACTTC

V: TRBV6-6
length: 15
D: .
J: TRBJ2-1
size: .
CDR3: CASNILPGPGNEQFF
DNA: TGTGCCAGCAACATACTTCCGGGCCCCGGGAATGAGCAGTTCTTC

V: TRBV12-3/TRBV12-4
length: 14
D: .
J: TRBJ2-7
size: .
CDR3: CASSDTATGYEQYF
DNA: TGTGCCAGCAGCGACACTGCGACGGGCTACGAGCAGTACTTC

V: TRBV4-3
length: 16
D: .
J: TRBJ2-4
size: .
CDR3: CVSSQALSLAKNIQYF
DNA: TGCGTCAGCAGCCAAGCGTTATCGTTAGCCAAAAACATTCAGTACTTC

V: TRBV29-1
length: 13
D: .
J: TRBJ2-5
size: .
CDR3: CSVSYTAQETQYF
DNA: TGCAGCGTATCTTATACAGCCCAAGAGACCCAGTACTTC

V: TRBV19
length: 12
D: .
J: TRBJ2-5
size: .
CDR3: CASSRYGETQYF
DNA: TGTGCCAGTAGTAGGTATGGCGAGACCCAGTACTTC

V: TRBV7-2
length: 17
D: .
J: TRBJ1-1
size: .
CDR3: CASSDARAATMGTEAFF
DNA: TGTGCCAGCAGCGACGCCCGGGCCGCTACGATGGGCACTGAAGCTTTCTTT

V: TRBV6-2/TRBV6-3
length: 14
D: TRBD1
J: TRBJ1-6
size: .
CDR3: CASSQRQGRSPLHF
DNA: TGTGCCAGCAGTCAGAGACAGGGGAGGTCACCCCTCCACTTT

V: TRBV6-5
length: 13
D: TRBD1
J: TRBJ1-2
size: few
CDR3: CASRSDRGYGYTF
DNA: TGTGCCAGCAGGTCGGACAGGGGCTATGGCTACACCTTC

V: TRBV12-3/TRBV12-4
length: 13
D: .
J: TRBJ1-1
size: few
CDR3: CASTLGAGNEAFF
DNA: TGTGCCAGCACTTTGGGGGCAGGTAATGAAGCTTTCTTT

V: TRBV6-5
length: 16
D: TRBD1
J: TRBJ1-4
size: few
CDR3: CASSYSVGQGREKLFF
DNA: TGTGCCAGCAGTTACTCGGTGGGACAGGGGCGTGAAAAACTGTTTTTT

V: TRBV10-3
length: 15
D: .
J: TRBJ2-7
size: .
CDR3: CAVSEAQASTYEQYF
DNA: TGTGCCGTCAGTGAAGCACAGGCGAGTACCTACGAGCAGTACTTC